Presented here are 2 T cell receptor beta chains from one specimen sequenced in a study of T cells in localized non-small cell lung cancer. Clones were read by immunoSEQ multiplex PCR, and TCRdb kept only the in-frame ones, dropping some. The table lists 64,000 or so clones, almost 90% of them singletons. Material: peripheral blood, obtained before any cancer treatment. These TCRs come from a woman aged 35 to 69 with stage I lung adenocarcinoma.

The CDR3 nucleotides read TGTGCCAGCAGTCTGATAGCGAACACCGGGGAGCTGTTTTTT. Its protein product is CASSLIANTGELFF. V usage is TRBV7-3 and J usage is TRBJ2-2; D unresolved. The V gene's germline CDR1 is SGHTA and CDR2 FQGTGA. The CDR3 sequence is 14 residues long. V was pared by 6 bases and J by 0 bases, with 8 bases between.

In this sample, this clone turned up once. The J gene is TRBJ2-7, the V gene TRBV5-1; no reliable D call. The CDR3 sequence is 15 residues long. Trimming left V 6 bases short and J 1 base short, with 17 bases between. CDR1 SGHRS and CDR2 YFSETQ come from the germline V gene. CDR3 loop: CASTPSNGFSYEQYF. CDR3 sequence (DNA): TGCGCCAGCACCCCTAGTAACGGGTTTTCCTACGAGCAGTACTTC. The variable domain in full, with the rest retrieved from reference TRBV5-1 and TRBJ2-7, is KAGVTQTPRYLIKTRGQQVTLSCSPISGHRSVSWYQQTPGQGLQFLFEYFSETQRNKGNFPGRFSGRQFSNSRSEMNVSTLELGDSALYLCASTPSNGFSYEQYFGPGTRLTVT.